This is a list of T cell receptor beta chains from one sample in a study of CD8+ T cells in alopecia areata. Measured with immunoSEQ multiplex PCR; TCRdb has only the in-frame clones, and not every one. The repertoire includes about 110,000 clones, about 59% of them detected once, and 10% to 15% sits in the top ten. The specimen comprised CD8+ T cells sorted from blood, sampled at week 24, from a patient treated with tofacitinib. These receptors were taken from a human donor with alopecia areata. CDR3s include the opening cysteine and the closing phenylalanine or tryptophan. A D gene is named only where the DNA matches it firmly. Not every row has a clone size; where given, it reads once, few, many or a size class.

CDR3 protein,CDR3 DNA,D gene,J gene,V gene,clone size
CASSAGDSTSYEQYF,TGTGCCAGCAGCGCCGGGGACTCAACCTCCTACGAGCAGTACTTC,.,TRBJ2-7,TRBV9,.
CASSPPTGGVTEAFF,TGTGCCAGCAGCCCCCCGACAGGGGGGGTCACTGAAGCTTTCTTT,TRBD1,TRBJ1-1,TRBV13,.
CAWSLGGASEQYF,TGTGCCTGGAGTCTTGGGGGCGCCTCCGAGCAGTACTTC,.,TRBJ2-7,TRBV30,.
CASSDEGVTGNTIYF,TGTGCCAGCAGTGATGAAGGGGTGACTGGAAACACCATATATTTT,.,TRBJ1-3,TRBV6-1,.
CASSTSTGINEQFF,TGTGCCAGCAGCACCTCGACAGGGATCAATGAGCAGTTCTTC,TRBD1,TRBJ2-1,TRBV5-6,.
CASSPGQGGYEQYF,TGTGCCAGCAGCCCCGGGCAGGGAGGGTACGAGCAGTACTTC,TRBD2,TRBJ2-7,TRBV6-5,.
CASSDRELKELFF,TGTGCCAGCAGCGACAGGGAGTTGAAGGAGCTGTTTTTT,TRBD1,TRBJ2-2,TRBV25-1,.
CASSLRSGLNTEAFF,TGTGCCAGCAGCTTACGGAGTGGATTGAACACTGAAGCTTTCTTT,.,TRBJ1-1,TRBV13,.
CAISTGSYNEQFF,TGTGCCATCAGTACAGGGTCCTACAATGAGCAGTTCTTC,.,TRBJ2-1,TRBV10-3,.
CAISDSSWETQYF,TGTGCCATCAGTGACAGTAGTTGGGAGACCCAGTACTTC,.,TRBJ2-5,TRBV6-5,once
CASGLSTGNTEAFF,TGTGCTAGTGGTTTGAGTACAGGGAACACTGAAGCTTTCTTT,.,TRBJ1-1,TRBV12-5,few
CSVESRQGSTQYF,TGCAGCGTTGAGAGTAGGCAGGGGTCGACCCAGTACTTC,.,TRBJ2-5,TRBV29-1,.
CASSLVSDYGYTF,TGTGCCAGCAGCTTAGTGTCCGACTATGGCTACACCTTC,.,TRBJ1-2,TRBV11-2,.
CASSWDTNEQFF,TGTGCCAGCAGTTGGGACACCAATGAGCAGTTCTTC,.,TRBJ2-1,TRBV27,few
CASSFRRGYTDTQYF,TGCGCCAGCAGCTTTAGGAGGGGTTATACAGATACGCAGTATTTT,.,TRBJ2-3,TRBV5-1,.
CASSPGDLNSPLHF,TGTGCCAGCAGCCCCGGAGATCTCAATTCACCCCTCCACTTT,.,TRBJ1-6,TRBV13,.
CASSASTDTQYF,TGTGCCAGCAGCGCTAGCACAGATACGCAGTATTTT,.,TRBJ2-3,TRBV9,.
CASSKSTGELALHF,TGTGCCAGCAGCAAATCTACAGGAGAATTGGCCCTCCACTTT,.,TRBJ1-6,TRBV13,few
CASSVDKGTGANVLTF,TGTGCCAGCAGCGTAGATAAGGGTACTGGGGCCAACGTCCTGACTTTC,.,TRBJ2-6,TRBV9,.
CASSQLTGTNTEAFF,TGCGCCAGCAGCCAATTGACAGGGACTAACACTGAAGCTTTCTTT,TRBD1,TRBJ1-1,TRBV4-3,.
CASSSTGEQETQYF,TGTGCCAGCAGTTCGACAGGGGAACAAGAGACCCAGTACTTC,TRBD1,TRBJ2-5,TRBV6-5,.
CASSVAGPETQYF,TGTGCCAGCAGTGTGGCAGGGCCAGAGACCCAGTACTTC,.,TRBJ2-5,TRBV25-1,.
CAWNWGLAGVDTGELFF,TGTGCCTGGAATTGGGGACTAGCGGGGGTCGACACCGGGGAGCTGTTTTTT,TRBD2,TRBJ2-2,TRBV30,.
CASSPAGTNNEQYF,TGTGCCAGCTCACCGGCCGGGACAAACAACGAGCAGTACTTC,.,TRBJ2-7,TRBV18,once
CATSLAGGATDTQYF,TGTGCCACCAGCCTCGCCGGCGGGGCAACAGATACGCAGTATTTT,.,TRBJ2-3,TRBV15,few
CASSVEGRDRGFYGYTF,TGTGCCAGCAGCGTAGAAGGAAGGGACAGGGGCTTCTATGGCTACACCTTC,TRBD1,TRBJ1-2,TRBV9,few
CASSFGYSYEQYF,TGTGCCAGCAGCTTCGGCTACTCCTACGAGCAGTACTTC,.,TRBJ2-7,TRBV7-9,.
CASGSGQGDGYTF,TGCGCCAGCGGAAGCGGACAAGGCGATGGCTACACCTTC,.,TRBJ1-2,TRBV5-1,.
CASSVGQRQETQYF,TGCGCCAGCAGCGTCGGACAACGACAAGAGACCCAGTACTTC,.,TRBJ2-5,TRBV5-1,once
CASSRYQTGELFF,TGTGCCAGCAGTCGTTATCAGACCGGGGAGCTGTTTTTT,.,TRBJ2-2,TRBV27,.
CASSQTPRRLSSYNSPLHF,TGCGCCAGCAGCCAAACCCCCCGTAGGCTCAGCTCCTATAATTCACCCCTCCACTTT,.,TRBJ1-6,TRBV4-3,few